Presented here are 28 T cell receptor beta chains from one specimen sequenced in a study of control samples from healthy donors and cancer patients. Clones were sequenced by immunoSEQ multiplex PCR, and TCRdb holds only the in-frame ones, with some missing. This table holds around 68,000 clones, 84% found once. The sequenced sample was blood. These receptors all stem from a man between 50 and 59 years old in good health.

The chain links TRBV28 to TRBJ1-4, with a possible D match to TRBD1 (5 bases). The CDR3 extends over 14 amino acids. Germline CDR1 MDHEN, CDR2 SYDVKM. With 5 bases removed from V and 4 bases from J, the gap between germline ends came to 11 bases. CDR3 region: CASSGGGNNEKLFF. In DNA, the CDR3 is TGTGCCAGCAGTGGGGGGGGGAATAATGAAAAACTGTTTTTT.

V is TRBV30 and J is TRBJ1-3; D might be TRBD1 (5 bases). With 1 base removed from V and 4 bases from J, the gap between germline ends came to 17 bases. From germline, CDR1 is GTSNPN and CDR2 SVGIG (reference sequence). This CDR3 comprises 16 residues. CDR3 nucleotides: TGTGCCTGGAGTGCCCTTTTCAGGGCCTACGGAAACACCATATATTTT. It yields the protein CAWSALFRAYGNTIYF.

The genes are TRBV18 and TRBJ2-7; 8 bases map to TRBD2. The CDR3 length is 14 residues. The V and J ends lost 0 bases and 7 bases, in that order; junction bases with no gene match: 5. Per the germline V gene, CDR1 is KGHSH and CDR2 is LQKENI. CDR3 sequence: CASSPPSRGGEQYF. DNA for the CDR3: TGTGCCAGCTCACCACCGTCCCGGGGGGGAGAGCAGTACTTC.

The chain has TRBV7-2 and TRBJ2-1; D unresolved. The CDR3 spans 14 residues. Per germline, CDR1 SGHTA and CDR2 FQGNSA. Trimming shortened V by 1 base and J by 9 bases, and 13 bases separated the two germline ends. CDR3 coding DNA: TGTGCCAGCAGCTTAGACTCAGTCCTCGGTGAGCAGTTCTTC. Protein sequence: CASSLDSVLGEQFF.

In this sample, this clone turned up once. This chain uses TRBV4-1 with TRBJ2-7, with 8 bases aligning to TRBD2. Germline V gives CDR1 MGHRA, CDR2 YSYEKL. The J segment lost 7 bases and the V segment lost 4 bases, leaving 15 bases of the junction unmatched. CDR3 size: 16 residues. The CDR3, as DNA: TGCGCCAGCAGCCGGGGCGGAGGGACCGGGAGGGAAGAGCAGTACTTC. This encodes CASSRGGGTGREEQYF.

The rearrangement joins TRBV15 to TRBJ1-3, with TRBD1 as a possible D gene (5 bases). The germline CDR1 and CDR2 sequences are LNHNV and YYDKDF (reference sequence). CDR3 length: 13 residues. Trimming took 0 bases from V and 8 from J, leaving 8 bases between them. CDR3 loop: CATSRDLGDTIYF. CDR3 bases: TGTGCCACCAGCAGAGATCTGGGGGACACCATATATTTT.

The chain employs TRBV4-1 and TRBJ1-1, with 8 bases lining up with TRBD1. V gave up 3 bases and J gave up 8 bases; unmatched junction bases: 8. This CDR3 has 14 amino acids. Germline lookup yields CDR1 MGHRA and CDR2 YSYEKL. The CDR3 sequence is CASSQADRTGEAFF. The CDR3 nucleotides read TGCGCCAGCAGCCAGGCCGACCGGACAGGGGAAGCTTTCTTT.

J is TRBJ1-2 and V is TRBV30, with D tentatively TRBD1 (5 bases). The length of the CDR3 is 14 residues. Germline assignment: CDR1 GTSNPN and CDR2 SVGIG (reference sequence). V was trimmed by 1 base and J by 1 base, leaving 10 bases between them. For the CDR3, the DNA is TGTGCCTGGAGTGAGCAGGGCCTTAACTATGGCTACACCTTC. This gives the protein CAWSEQGLNYGYTF.

The chain couples TRBV19 to TRBJ1-4, with 8 bases lining up with TRBD1. Looked up from germline, CDR1 is LNHDA and CDR2 is SQIVND (reference sequence). This CDR3 comprises 14 residues. Unmatched junction bases numbered 5, after V lost 4 bases and J lost 7 bases. This CDR3 reads CASSTGQGSEKLFF. CDR3 DNA: TGTGCCAGTAGTACAGGACAGGGAAGTGAAAAACTGTTTTTT.

The chain joins TRBV24-1 to TRBJ2-1; 8 nucleotides align to TRBD2. V dropped 9 bases and J dropped 3; count of bases not matched to a gene: 9. Germline lookup yields CDR1 KGHDR and CDR2 SFDVKD. The CDR3 sequence is 15 residues long. As DNA, the CDR3 is TGTGCCACCCCGAAAGCGGGGGAATTCTACAATGAGCAGTTCTTC. Its protein product is CATPKAGEFYNEQFF.

The chain combines TRBV28 with TRBJ1-2, with TRBD1 as a possible D gene (6 bases). The germline V and J ends were trimmed by 6 bases and 5 bases, with 16 bases remaining between them. The CDR3 is 14 residues long. In germline, CDR1 is MDHEN, CDR2 SYDVKM. The DNA for the CDR3 is TGTGCCAGCAGCGCATTGGAGGGGGGGTATGGCTACACCTTC. This encodes CASSALEGGYGYTF.

CDR3 residues: CASNSRLSYNEQFF. In nucleotides, the CDR3 is TGTGCCAGCAATAGCAGGCTTTCCTACAATGAGCAGTTCTTC. V is TRBV27 and J is TRBJ2-1; D uncertain. The germline CDR1 and CDR2 sequences are MNHEY and SMNVEV (reference sequence). V dropped 7 bases and J dropped 1 base, with 11 bases sitting between them. CDR3 size: 14 residues.

The chain recombines TRBV10-3 with TRBJ2-2; D is perhaps TRBD2 (7 bases). Between the trimmed V and J ends, which lost 10 bases and 2 bases, there was a span of 17 bases. Per the germline V gene, CDR1 is ENHRY and CDR2 is SYGVKD. CDR3 length equals 15 residues. CDR3 nucleotide sequence: TGTGCCACTCAGGGGCGGGAGATCAACACCGGGGAGCTGTTTTTT. This sequence encodes CATQGREINTGELFF.

The chain joins TRBV4-3 to TRBJ2-2; D not resolved. Germline V gene lookup returns CDR1 LGHNA and CDR2 YSLEER. Trimming left V 2 bases short and J 7 bases short, with 5 bases between. The CDR3 extends over 12 amino acids. The CDR3 sequence is CASSQIGGELFF. CDR3 coding DNA: TGCGCCAGCAGCCAAATCGGCGGGGAGCTGTTTTTT.

V is TRBV2 and J is TRBJ2-5; 7 positions match TRBD2. Germline V lookup: CDR1 SNHLY, CDR2 FYNNEI. With 8 bases clipped from V and 4 bases from J, the junction kept 10 bases outside the gene matches. This CDR3 region has 14 residues. CDR3 sequence reads: CASSLGEGRETQYF. The CDR3, as DNA: TGTGCCAGCTCTTTGGGGGAGGGCCGAGAGACCCAGTACTTC. Looking up the rest from reference TRBV2 and TRBJ2-5 gives the full variable domain: EPEVTQTPSHQVTQMGQEVILRCVPISNHLYFYWYRQILGQKVEFLVSFYNNEISEKSEIFDDQFSVERPDGSNFTLKIRSTKLEDSAMYFCASSLGEGRETQYFGPGTRLLVL.

This chain links TRBV9 with TRBJ1-2; 7 positions agree with TRBD1. V lost 6 bases, J lost 2 bases, and 10 bases stayed unmatched. Germline V lookup: CDR1 SGDLS, CDR2 YYNGEE. The CDR3 is 15 residues long. CDR3 sequence: CASTPSDRENYGYTF. The CDR3 DNA sequence: TGTGCCAGCACCCCTTCCGACAGGGAAAACTATGGCTACACCTTC.

This clone has a handful of counts. CDR3 loop: CASRLASLAGVGNEQFF. The CDR3 DNA reads as TGTGCAAGTCGCTTAGCGTCACTAGCGGGAGTTGGTAATGAGCAGTTCTTC. The chain uses TRBV12-2 and TRBJ2-1; the DNA was not used to check the table's D call, TRBD2. TRBV12-2 is a pseudogene locus. The CDR3 is made up of 17 amino acids.

The V and J genes are TRBV3-1 (or the pseudogene TRBV3-2) and TRBJ1-4; D not certain. V was clipped by 0 bases and J by 6 bases, with 11 bases between them. This CDR3 contains 15 residues. Germline V gene sequence: CDR1 LGHDT, CDR2 YNNKEL (reference sequence). The CDR3 DNA is TGTGCCAGCAGCCAAGATCGAGGGTCCCATGAAAAACTGTTTTTT. Amino acids: CASSQDRGSHEKLFF.

V and J are TRBV30 and TRBJ1-3, with D possibly matching TRBD1 (5 bases). Germline V gene lookup returns CDR1 GTSNPN and CDR2 SVGIG (reference sequence). V was pared by 0 bases and J by 3 bases, with 18 bases between. The CDR3 covers 17 residues. The CDR3 nucleotides read TGTGCCTGGAGTGTAAGGGCGGGACGGATGATTGGAAACACCATATATTTT. It translates to CAWSVRAGRMIGNTIYF.

V gene TRBV23-1 combines with J gene TRBJ2-3; 9 bases are a match to TRBD1. TRBV23-1 is designated an ORF whose function remains uncertain. The CDR3 spans 14 residues. Germline trimming cut 10 bases from V and 4 bases from J; bases unmatched to any gene: 9. CDR3 loop: CAIRQGDSADTQYF. In DNA, the CDR3 is TGCGCCATAAGACAGGGGGATTCTGCAGATACGCAGTATTTT.

This clone was detected only once. J is TRBJ1-2 and V is TRBV7-9; D perhaps matches TRBD1 (6 bases). The length of the CDR3 is 13 residues. V lost 1 base to trimming and J lost 8 bases, with 11 bases between them. Per the germline V gene, CDR1 is SEHNR and CDR2 is FQNEAQ (reference sequence). The CDR3 protein is CASSLGQGTGYTF. CDR3 nucleotides: TGTGCCAGCAGCTTAGGGCAGGGGACGGGCTACACCTTC.

The rearrangement links TRBV5-1 to TRBJ2-3; D unresolved. Between the trimmed V and J ends, which lost 0 bases and 5 bases, there was a span of 4 bases. Germline loops: CDR1 SGHRS, CDR2 YFSETQ. This CDR3 spans 12 amino acids. The CDR3 DNA reads TGCGCCAGCAGCTTGGAGGTAGATACGCAGTATTTT. This encodes CASSLEVDTQYF.

J is TRBJ2-1 and V is TRBV7-2; 9 bases are shared with TRBD2. V lost 5 bases and J lost 5; bases outside the gene matches: 10. Germline CDR1 and CDR2: SGHTA and FQGNSA. The CDR3 runs 16 residues. DNA of the CDR3: TGTGCCAGCAGCCCCTCTCGGGCTAGCGGGAACAATGAGCAGTTCTTC. Protein sequence: CASSPSRASGNNEQFF.

The J gene is TRBJ2-5, the V gene TRBV12-5; a possible D gene is TRBD1 (6 bases). This CDR3 spans 17 amino acids. CDR1 LGHNT and CDR2 FRNRAP come from the germline V gene. The ends were cut back, 1 base at V and 1 base at J, with 16 bases in the middle. CDR3 sequence (DNA): TGTGCTAGTGGTTTGGGGTTAGGGGGAGAAACCCAAGAGACCCAGTACTTC. Amino acids: CASGLGLGGETQETQYF.

The chain uses TRBV18 and TRBJ1-1, with TRBD1 identical over 7 bases. CDR3 length: 15 amino acids. Germline V gene lookup returns CDR1 KGHSH and CDR2 LQKENI. Germline trimming cut 3 bases from V and 1 base from J; bases unmatched to any gene: 5. The DNA for the CDR3 is TGTGCCAGCTCACCTCCGGGACAGTCGAACACTGAAGCTTTCTTT. It codes for CASSPPGQSNTEAFF. The complete variable domain, with remaining parts taken from reference TRBV18 and TRBJ1-1, reads NAGVMQNPRHLVRRRGQEARLRCSPMKGHSHVYWYRQLPEEGLKFMVYLQKENIIDESGMPKERFSAEFPKEGPSILRIQQVVRGDSAAYFCASSPPGQSNTEAFFGQGTRLTVV.

The CDR3 DNA reads TGTGCCAGTAGTGGCCACAGGGGCACTGAAGCTTTCTTT. Translating gives CASSGHRGTEAFF. This rearrangement joins TRBV19 to TRBJ1-1; TRBD1 aligns across 7 bases. CDR3 length: 13 residues. Per the germline V gene, CDR1 is LNHDA and CDR2 is SQIVND (reference sequence). The junction had 4 bases not matched to a gene; V was cut back by 5 bases and J by 4 bases.

This sequence joins TRBV5-5 and TRBJ2-7, with TRBD1 matching over 7 bases. The CDR3 is 14 amino acids. Germline CDR1 and CDR2: SGHKS and YYEKEE (reference sequence). V shed 1 base, J shed 5 bases, and the junction held 6 bases outside the gene matches. The CDR3: CASSLRGTEDEQYF. CDR3 DNA: TGTGCCAGCAGCTTGCGTGGGACAGAGGACGAGCAGTACTTC.

This chain uses TRBV28 with TRBJ1-1, with TRBD1 as a possible D gene (5 bases). CDR1 is MDHEN, CDR2 SYDVKM, per germline. This CDR3 has 13 residues. Trimming left V 6 bases short and J 3 bases short, with 11 bases between. The CDR3 is CASRVSGHTEAFF. CDR3 bases: TGTGCCAGCAGGGTTTCGGGGCACACTGAAGCTTTCTTT.